Here is one T cell receptor beta chain with its context. Its specificity is not known. Each TCR beta cDNA library carried unique molecular identifiers. Yield was roughly 0.5 million cDNA molecules from around 1 to 10 million T cells. Each CDR3 protein gets one entry after TCRdb re-called the PCR reads with MiXCR. The sample yields roughly 200,000 distinct CDR3 sequences, 25% to 35% seen once. This sample was taken from a study of post-analysis software for immune sequencing data. Study outcomes and limitations: Roughly 5 TRBV segments, TRBV5-6, TRBV5-1 and TRBV20-1 among them, were found more frequent in patients than controls.

V was shortened by 0 bases and J by 1 base, with 16 bases between the two germline ends. Germline V CDR1 and CDR2: GTSNPN, SVGIG (reference sequence). This CDR3 contains 18 residues. The sample comprised blood. The chain links TRBV30 to TRBJ2-6, with D possibly being TRBD1 or TRBD2 (6 bases each). This clonotype originated in a girl under 18 with multiple sclerosis. The CDR3, as DNA: TGTGCCTGGAGTGTACTTGGGGGGCCCCCTTCTGGGGCCAACGTCCTGACTTTC. Residues: CAWSVLGGPPSGANVLTF.